This TCR beta chain was identified during a study of T-cell memory formation after mild COVID-19. This CDR3 has 14 amino acids. The V end lost 1 base, the J end lost 7 bases, and 11 bases lay between the germline ends. Germline CDR1 reads SGHTA; CDR2 reads FQGNSA. Findings and limits, study-wide: Clones that contracted clustered mainly in CM and EM if CD4+ and in EMRA if CD8+. While clones contracting from day 15 to 85 were balanced between CD4 and CD8, later expanders leaned CD4+. In pre-infection memory, a portion of responding clones appeared, which suggested that cross-reactive memory joined.

TCR alpha and TCR beta cDNA libraries with sample barcodes and UMIs came from 5'RACE using constant-segment primers. TCRdb reanalysed the 5' RACE reads using MiXCR and keeps one entry per CDR3 protein. This table has around 320,000 distinct CDR3 sequences, 25% to 30% appearing once. The sample holds a few counts of this clonotype. The target antigen is unknown. The TCR comes from an adult woman who had mild COVID-19 (a few samples of this study predate the infection). Cell type and time point are not known. Sequenced: PBMCs or a T cell subset sorted from them (not recorded which). V gene TRBV7-2 combines with J gene TRBJ2-1, with a tentative D call TRBD2 (5 bases). The CDR3 bases are TGTGCCAGCAGCTTAGTTCGGACTGCAAATGAGCAGTTCTTC. Translating gives CASSLVRTANEQFF.